This entry is about one T cell receptor beta chain. Germline assignment: CDR1 LNHDA and CDR2 SQIVND (reference sequence). The CDR3 consists of 15 residues. J gave up 2 bases and V 3 bases, and 1 base lay outside the gene matches. These data originate in a study of OX40 agonist ivuxolimab in advanced cancers. Study background: Aged roughly 23 to 80 with a mean of approximately 57 years, they were 82.7% male.

Method: immunoSEQ multiplex PCR; TCRdb's copy keeps in-frame clones and lacks some. The sample includes 65,000 to 90,000 clones, roughly 90% of them seen just once. The sequence came from an adult with an advanced solid tumor such as melanoma, head and neck, liver or kidney cancer. The chain uses TRBV19 and TRBJ2-3, with 11 bases identical to TRBD2. The sequenced sample was CD4+ or CD8+ T cells sorted from blood, obtained in a trial of the OX40 agonist ivuxolimab. CDR3: CASSMGLAVTDTQYF. The CDR3 DNA reads as TGTGCCAGTAGTATGGGACTAGCGGTCACAGATACGCAGTATTTT.